The 18 T cell receptor beta chains below were found in one sample sequenced in a study of OX40 agonist ivuxolimab in advanced cancers. Clones were read by immunoSEQ multiplex PCR, and TCRdb kept only the in-frame ones, dropping some. This table has 40,000 to 50,000 clones, around 81% appearing once. The sequences come from CD4+ or CD8+ T cells sorted from blood, collected in a trial of the OX40 agonist ivuxolimab. The source is an adult with an advanced solid tumor such as melanoma, head and neck, liver or kidney cancer.

The chain links TRBV6-6 to TRBJ2-1, with 7 positions matching TRBD1. The CDR3 is 13 residues long. Germline V gene lookup returns CDR1 MNHNY and CDR2 SVGAGI (reference sequence). Trimming cost V 7 bases and J 7 bases; bases outside gene matches: 7. CDR3 nucleotide sequence: TGTGCCAGCAACCCACAGGGGCGAAATGAGCAGTTCTTC. Translation: CASNPQGRNEQFF.

Remarks on this clone: Compared with germline, one end of the junction differs, possibly owing to a read error. This chain links TRBV7-7 with TRBJ1-2; D gene uncertain. This CDR3 is built from 9 residues. The germline V gene encodes CDR1 SSHAT and CDR2 FNYEAQ (reference sequence). In DNA, the CDR3 is TGTGCTAGCAGCTTCGACTACACCTTC. Encoded protein: CASSFDYTF.

The rearrangement joins TRBV6-5 to TRBJ2-5, with D possibly being TRBD2 (7 bases). Trimming took 7 bases from V and 4 from J, leaving 19 bases between them. Germline CDR1 and CDR2: MNHEY and SVGAGI. The CDR3 is 15 residues long. This CDR3 is CASTRWGGAGETQYF. The CDR3 bases are TGTGCCAGCACCCGCTGGGGGGGCGCAGGAGAGACCCAGTACTTC.

The CDR3 protein is CASSLLGAYEQYF. DNA for the CDR3: TGTGCCAGCAGCTTGCTGGGGGCCTACGAGCAGTACTTC. The V and J genes are TRBV7-2 and TRBJ2-7; perhaps D is TRBD1 or TRBD2 (5 bases each). CDR1 and CDR2 from the germline V gene are SGHTA and FQGNSA. CDR3 length: 13 amino acids. V was shortened by 3 bases and J by 2 bases, with 8 bases between the two germline ends.

J is TRBJ2-1 and V is TRBV11-3; tentatively, D is TRBD1 (7 bases). The CDR3 runs 15 residues. V was cut by 5 bases and J by 4 bases, with 15 bases left in between. CDR1 and CDR2 (germline): SGHNT, YENEEA. The CDR3 loop reads CASSPQGRWYNEQFF. The CDR3 region has the DNA TGTGCCAGCAGCCCACAGGGGAGGTGGTACAATGAGCAGTTCTTC. The full variable domain, with the rest looked up from reference TRBV11-3 and TRBJ2-1, is EAGVVQSPRYKIIEKKQPVAFWCNPISGHNTLYWYLQNLGQGPELLIRYENEEAVDDSQLPKDRFSAERLKGVDSTLKIQPAELGDSAVYLCASSPQGRWYNEQFFGPGTRLTVL.

The V gene is TRBV2, the J gene TRBJ1-4; 10 positions agree with TRBD1. Germline CDR1 and CDR2: SNHLY and FYNNEI. V lost 4 bases to trimming and J lost 3 bases; unmatched junction nucleotides: 11. The CDR3 covers 18 residues. The CDR3 sequence is CASSGLATGGKANEKLFF. CDR3 nucleotide sequence: TGTGCCAGCAGTGGGCTCGCGACAGGGGGCAAGGCTAATGAAAAACTGTTTTTT. Together with reference TRBV2 and TRBJ1-4, the CDR3 gives the full variable domain: EPEVTQTPSHQVTQMGQEVILRCVPISNHLYFYWYRQILGQKVEFLVSFYNNEISEKSEIFDDQFSVERPDGSNFTLKIRSTKLEDSAMYFCASSGLATGGKANEKLFFGSGTQLSVL.

The V gene is TRBV11-2, the J gene TRBJ2-7; either TRBD1 or TRBD2 may fit D (5 bases each). The CDR3 extends over 15 amino acids. Germline values: CDR1 SGHAT, CDR2 FQNNGV. Trimming stripped 0 bases from V and 3 bases from J, with 12 bases between. CDR3 residues: CASSLDPGRLYEQYF. In DNA form, the CDR3 reads TGTGCCAGCAGCTTAGATCCAGGGAGACTCTACGAGCAGTACTTC.

The chain carries TRBV2 and TRBJ1-2; 10 bases are shared with TRBD1. CDR1 is SNHLY and CDR2 is FYNNEI in the germline V gene. V shed 7 bases and J 9 bases; nucleotides not matched to a gene: 8. CDR3 length: 13 residues. The CDR3 coding sequence is TGTGCCAGCACCCGGGACAGGGGATCCCGCTACACCTTC. Translated, it gives CASTRDRGSRYTF.

The chain joins TRBV19 to TRBJ1-1; 7 positions agree with TRBD1. V was pared by 8 bases and J by 9 bases, with 6 bases of the junction left unmatched. The CDR3 has 11 amino acids. Germline CDR1 is LNHDA and CDR2 is SQIVND (reference sequence). For the CDR3, the DNA is TGTGCCAGTGTATACAGGGGAAAAGCTTTCTTT. Amino acid sequence: CASVYRGKAFF.

CDR3 in amino acids: CSVVRGAEDTQYF. The CDR3 nucleotides read TGCAGCGTCGTTCGGGGGGCCGAAGATACGCAGTATTTT. This chain links TRBV29-1 with TRBJ2-3; D is possibly TRBD2 (7 bases). Between the trimmed V and J ends, which lost 6 bases and 5 bases, there was a span of 15 bases. There are 13 residues in the CDR3. Germline CDR1 SQVTM, CDR2 ANQGSEA.

Here the CDR3 reads CAISDGGWRLAGGGYEQYF. The DNA of the CDR3 is TGTGCCATCAGTGATGGGGGTTGGAGACTAGCGGGCGGCGGCTACGAGCAGTACTTC. The chain links TRBV10-3 to TRBJ2-7; 10 bases align to TRBD2. Germline lookup yields CDR1 ENHRY and CDR2 SYGVKD. The V segment lost 3 bases and the J segment 3 bases; nucleotides outside the gene matches: 17. This CDR3 spans 19 amino acids.

Points on this clone: The germline gene is not matched at one end of the junction; a read error may be the cause. The chain uses TRBV7-7 and TRBJ2-6; the D is unclear. CDR1 and CDR2 from the germline V gene are SSHAT and FNYEAQ (reference sequence). The CDR3 is made up of 15 amino acids. CDR3 DNA: TGTGCTAGCAGCGCAACGGAATCTGGGGCCAACGTCCTGACTTTC. Translation: CASSATESGANVLTF.

The rearrangement links TRBV11-3 to TRBJ1-1; D is unclear. CDR1 is SGHNT, CDR2 YENEEA, per germline. The CDR3 runs to 16 residues. The V gene lost 5 bases and the J gene lost 0 bases, with 16 bases spanning the gap. The CDR3 DNA reads TGTGCCAGCAGCCTCGTCTCCCACTCACTGAACACTGAAGCTTTCTTT. Amino acids: CASSLVSHSLNTEAFF.

This clone was seen more than once but under ten times. DNA for the CDR3: TGTGCCAGCAGCTTGGAGTTCACAGATACGCAGTATTTT. It encodes CASSLEFTDTQYF. The chain is built from TRBV5-4 and TRBJ2-3; the D is unclear. CDR3 size: 13 residues. CDR1 is SGHNT, CDR2 YYREEE, per germline (reference sequence). The germline V and J ends were trimmed by 0 bases and 2 bases, with 4 bases remaining between them. The entire variable domain, with the rest obtained from reference TRBV5-4 and TRBJ2-3, is as follows: ETGVTQSPTHLIKTRGQQVTLRCSSQSGHNTVSWYQQALGQGPQFIFQYYREEENGRGNFPPRFSGLQFPNYSSELNVNALELDDSALYLCASSLEFTDTQYFGPGTRLTVL.

The chain has TRBV4-2 and TRBJ2-1, with TRBD2 identical over 10 bases. CDR3 length equals 17 residues. J lost 4 bases, V lost 1 base, and 7 bases had no gene match. Germline V gene lookup returns CDR1 LGHNA and CDR2 YNFKEQ. The CDR3 spells CASSQGASGSRYNEQFF. As DNA, the CDR3 is TGTGCCAGCAGCCAAGGGGCTAGCGGGAGTCGATACAATGAGCAGTTCTTC.

The chain recombines TRBV25-1 with TRBJ1-1; perhaps TRBD1 as D (5 bases). Trimming removed 4 bases from V and 5 bases from J, with 11 bases in between. Germline V gene sequence: CDR1 MGHDK, CDR2 SYGVNS. The CDR3 is 13 residues long. The CDR3 region has the DNA TGTGCCAGCAGTGGGGTATGGGGGACTGAAGCTTTCTTT. It is translated as CASSGVWGTEAFF.

This chain joins TRBV6-5 and TRBJ2-1, with D unresolved. With 0 bases removed from V and 8 bases from J, the gap between germline ends came to 14 bases. There are 15 residues in the CDR3. Germline loops: CDR1 MNHEY, CDR2 SVGAGI. The CDR3 nucleotides read TGTGCCAGCAGTTACTCCTACGACCTTATCGATGAGCAGTTCTTC. Protein sequence: CASSYSYDLIDEQFF.

The J gene is TRBJ1-2, the V gene TRBV2; D not resolved. Between the trimmed V and J ends, which lost 7 bases and 7 bases, there was a span of 22 bases. Germline V gene sequence: CDR1 SNHLY, CDR2 FYNNEI. There are 15 residues in the CDR3. CDR3 in DNA: TGTGCCAGCACTGATAAGAACCCACGGCGCGGTGGCTACACCTTC. Translating gives CASTDKNPRRGGYTF.